This entry lists 5 T cell receptor beta chains sequenced from one sample in a study of post-analysis software for immune sequencing data. Whole-study findings and limits: Controls showed lower frequencies than patients for several TRBV segments, and TRBV5-6, TRBV5-1 and TRBV20-1 were among these.

Every TCR beta cDNA library bore unique molecular identifiers. One entry per CDR3 protein results from TCRdb running MiXCR on the PCR reads. The repertoire holds some 690,000 distinct CDR3 sequences, with approximately 59% as singletons. Their antigens are not known. Sequencing was done on a sample of blood. Source of these receptors: a girl aged 2-9 years with multiple sclerosis.

V usage is TRBV29-1 and J usage is TRBJ1-1; D remains unclear. Germline CDR1 SQVTM, CDR2 ANQGSEA. The CDR3 consists of 13 residues. V was shortened by 7 bases and J by 2 bases, with 14 bases between the two germline ends. CDR3 loop: CSGYSSANTEAFF. The CDR3, as DNA: TGCAGCGGATACAGCTCCGCAAACACTGAAGCTTTCTTT. The full variable domain, its missing parts supplied by reference TRBV29-1 and TRBJ1-1, is SAVISQKPSRDICQRGTSLTIQCQVDSQVTMMFWYRQQPGQSLTLIATANQGSEATYESGFVIDKFPISRPNLTFSTLTVSNMSPEDSSIYLCSGYSSANTEAFFGQGTRLTVV.

The chain links TRBV20-1 to TRBJ1-2; 7 nucleotides match TRBD1. The junction had 12 bases not matched to a gene; V was cut back by 6 bases and J by 8 bases. Germline V gene data show CDR1 as DFQATT and CDR2 as SNEGSKA (reference sequence). The CDR3 loop spans 13 amino acids. The CDR3 DNA reads as TGCAGTGCGCCGACAGGGATTCGTGACGGCTACACCTTC. Its protein is CSAPTGIRDGYTF.

Turning to this clonotype: The CDR3 carries no conserved terminal phenylalanine or tryptophan, so it likely arises from a read error. The V gene is TRBV29-1, the J gene TRBJ2-1; no reliable D call. Germline loops: CDR1 SQVTM, CDR2 ANQGSEA. CDR3 size: 10 residues. The V gene lost 4 bases and the J gene lost 10 bases, with 8 bases spanning the gap. CDR3 residues: CSVGGYEQFV. The DNA for the CDR3 is TGCAGCGTTGGGGGATACGAGCAGTTCGTC.

The J gene is TRBJ2-5, the V gene TRBV27; tentatively, D is TRBD1 or TRBD2 (5 bases each). V lost 5 bases, J lost 3 bases, and 16 bases lay in between. This CDR3 region has 15 residues. Germline V lookup: CDR1 MNHEY, CDR2 SMNVEV (reference sequence). CDR3 sequence reads: CASSQTGTSKETQYF. CDR3 in DNA: TGTGCCAGCAGTCAGACCGGGACCTCAAAAGAGACCCAGTACTTC.

This clonotype showed up just a few times. The chain is built from TRBV4-1 and TRBJ2-7; 11 nucleotides agree with TRBD2. Germline lookup yields CDR1 MGHRA and CDR2 YSYEKL. Trimming cost V 2 bases and J 7 bases; bases outside gene matches: 10. The CDR3 has 16 amino acids. The DNA of the CDR3 is TGCGCCAGCAGCCAAATCATAGCGGGAGGGCCATGGGAGCAGTACTTC. This gives the protein CASSQIIAGGPWEQYF.